This is a list of T cell receptor beta chains from one sample in a study of blood T cell repertoires in COVID-19. The repertoire was sequenced with immunoSEQ multiplex PCR; TCRdb's copy has only in-frame clones and lacks some. Here the sample spans about 270,000 clones, around 91% being singletons. The sample comprised PBMCs or T cells enriched from blood (not recorded which). These receptors all come from a woman aged 18 to 35 who had recovered from COVID-19. CDR3s include the opening cysteine and the closing phenylalanine or tryptophan. The order of the fields is V gene, clone size, D gene, J gene, CDR3 DNA, CDR3 protein. The D gene is left open where the match is weak. The size of a clone is reported for some rows only, either as once, few or many, or as a class for expanded clones.

V: TRBV15
size: NA
D: NA
J: TRBJ1-1
DNA: TGTGCCACCAGCAGAGTAGACACTCTCGCCCCTGAAGCTTTCTTT
CDR3: CATSRVDTLAPEAFF

V: TRBV28
size: NA
D: TRBD2
J: TRBJ2-7
DNA: TGTGCCAGCAGATCCTCTCTAGCGGGGGAACTCTACGAGCAGTACTTC
CDR3: CASRSSLAGELYEQYF

V: TRBV5-4
size: NA
D: TRBD1
J: TRBJ1-2
DNA: TGTGCCAGCAGCCCAGGACAGGGGAAGGATGGCTATGGCTACACCTTC
CDR3: CASSPGQGKDGYGYTF

V: TRBV9
size: NA
D: TRBD2
J: TRBJ2-1
DNA: TGTGCCAGCAGCGTAGAACTAGCGGGGGCCCTAAGGGGGGATGAGCAGTTCTTC
CDR3: CASSVELAGALRGDEQFF

V: TRBV4-2
size: once
D: TRBD1
J: TRBJ1-1
DNA: TGTGCCAGCAGCCCAATGACAGGGGGCGCTCGGATGAACACTGAAGCTTTCTTT
CDR3: CASSPMTGGARMNTEAFF

V: TRBV5-1
size: NA
D: NA
J: TRBJ2-7
DNA: TGCGCCAGCAGCGGCCCCCGAGCGGCTGCCTACGAGCAGTACTTC
CDR3: CASSGPRAAAYEQYF

V: TRBV2
size: NA
D: TRBD1
J: TRBJ1-5
DNA: TGTGCCAGCAGGACTCTCGGACAGGGTCAACATTTT
CDR3: CASRTLGQGQHF

V: TRBV13
size: NA
D: NA
J: TRBJ1-2
DNA: TGTGCCAGCAGCTTCTCAGGGCGGACCCTTGGCTACACCTTC
CDR3: CASSFSGRTLGYTF

V: TRBV2
size: once
D: TRBD1
J: TRBJ2-7
DNA: TGTGCCAGCACTTTTGACAGGGGCGGGATCTACGAGCAGTACTTC
CDR3: CASTFDRGGIYEQYF

V: TRBV7-2
size: NA
D: NA
J: TRBJ2-5
DNA: TGTGCCAGCAGCTTAGCGTCAGGGCTAGAGACCCAGTACTTC
CDR3: CASSLASGLETQYF

V: TRBV5-1
size: NA
D: NA
J: TRBJ1-1
DNA: TGCGCCAGCAGCTTGGGTTTGAGGGTAGGGAATGTGAACACTGAAGCTTTCTTT
CDR3: CASSLGLRVGNVNTEAFF

V: TRBV2
size: NA
D: TRBD2
J: TRBJ2-2
DNA: TGTGCCAGCGGTGGTAGCGGGCTTTACACCGGGGAGCTGTTTTTT
CDR3: CASGGSGLYTGELFF

V: TRBV21-1
size: NA
D: NA
J: TRBJ2-3
DNA: TGTGCCAGCAGCAAAGTAGCGGGGGGACGCACAGATACGCAGTATTTT
CDR3: CASSKVAGGRTDTQYF

V: TRBV6-6
size: NA
D: NA
J: TRBJ1-1
DNA: TGTGCCAGCACCCCTAGGTTTATGAACACTGAAGCTTTCTTT
CDR3: CASTPRFMNTEAFF

V: TRBV19
size: few
D: NA
J: TRBJ1-2
DNA: TGTGCCAGTAGTTCCCCCCCACATACCTATGGCTACACCTTC
CDR3: CASSSPPHTYGYTF

V: TRBV9
size: NA
D: NA
J: TRBJ1-2
DNA: TGTGCCAGCAGCCCATCACCGACCGGGAGCTATGGCTACACCTTC
CDR3: CASSPSPTGSYGYTF

V: TRBV7-6
size: once
D: TRBD1
J: TRBJ2-4
DNA: TGTGCCAGCAGCTGGAGACAGGGGGAGTATGTCATTCAGTACTTC
CDR3: CASSWRQGEYVIQYF

V: TRBV2
size: NA
D: NA
J: TRBJ2-1
DNA: TGTGCCAGCAGTGAAGGTCCCCCGAGGGTGCAGTTCTTC
CDR3: CASSEGPPRVQFF

V: TRBV2
size: NA
D: NA
J: TRBJ1-4
DNA: TGTGCCATCATTGTTGCAACTAATGAAAAACTGTTTTTT
CDR3: CAIIVATNEKLFF

V: TRBV11-1
size: NA
D: TRBD1
J: TRBJ2-1
DNA: TGTGCCAGCAGTAGGGACAGGCGGTACAATGAGCAGTTCTTC
CDR3: CASSRDRRYNEQFF

V: TRBV6-4
size: few
D: NA
J: TRBJ1-3
DNA: TGTGCCAGCAGTGACTCTCTCCGGGGTTGTCCGCCCAGAGACACCATATATTTT
CDR3: CASSDSLRGCPPRDTIYF

V: TRBV24-1
size: NA
D: TRBD1
J: TRBJ2-3
DNA: TGTGCCACCAGTGACCCTAGAGGGGGCGAAGAGTTGGGACGATTAGATACGCAGTATTTT
CDR3: CATSDPRGGEELGRLDTQYF

V: TRBV5-1
size: NA
D: NA
J: TRBJ2-2
DNA: TGCGCCAGCAGCTTACAGGGTAGCATCTCGAACACCGGGGAGCTGTTTTTT
CDR3: CASSLQGSISNTGELFF

V: TRBV11-2
size: NA
D: TRBD1
J: TRBJ1-4
DNA: TGTGCCAGCAGAGACACAGGGGGCGGAGAAAAACTGTTTTTT
CDR3: CASRDTGGGEKLFF

V: TRBV5-1
size: NA
D: TRBD2
J: TRBJ2-5
DNA: TGCGCCAGCAGCGCCGGACTAGCGGGGACGCTTTCCCAAGAGACCCAGTACTTC
CDR3: CASSAGLAGTLSQETQYF

V: TRBV5-1
size: NA
D: TRBD1
J: TRBJ1-2
DNA: TGCGCCAGCAGCCACCCCCGGACAGGAGAATCTTTCAACTATGGCTACACCTTC
CDR3: CASSHPRTGESFNYGYTF

V: TRBV6-2/TRBV6-3
size: NA
D: NA
J: TRBJ2-3
DNA: TGTGCCAGCAGCCACCGCCAGATCACAGATACGCAGTATTTT
CDR3: CASSHRQITDTQYF

V: TRBV5-4
size: NA
D: NA
J: TRBJ2-1
DNA: TGTGCCAGCAGCCCGTCGGGGTCGGTATACAATGAGCAGTTCTTC
CDR3: CASSPSGSVYNEQFF

V: TRBV14
size: NA
D: TRBD1
J: TRBJ1-2
DNA: TGTGCCAGCAGCTTCAACAGGGGATTTTATGGCTACACCTTC
CDR3: CASSFNRGFYGYTF

V: TRBV2
size: NA
D: NA
J: TRBJ2-3
DNA: TGTGCCAGCAGTGCGAAGACTAGCACAGATACGCAGTATTTT
CDR3: CASSAKTSTDTQYF

V: TRBV25-1
size: NA
D: TRBD1
J: TRBJ1-1
DNA: TGTGCCAGCAGTGAACCGGGACAGGGGAACCCTAGGGCTTTCTTT
CDR3: CASSEPGQGNPRAFF

V: TRBV6-5
size: NA
D: NA
J: TRBJ1-2
DNA: TGTGCAAGTGGGCGAGGGAAGGACTATGGCTACACCTTC
CDR3: CASGRGKDYGYTF

V: TRBV5-1
size: NA
D: NA
J: TRBJ2-7
DNA: TGCGCCAGCAGCTTGTGGACGGGGAGCTCCTACGAGCAGTACTTC
CDR3: CASSLWTGSSYEQYF

V: TRBV28
size: NA
D: NA
J: TRBJ1-1
DNA: TGTGCCAGCAAGGGAGGGGTCACTGAAGCTTTCTTT
CDR3: CASKGGVTEAFF

V: TRBV19
size: NA
D: NA
J: TRBJ1-2
DNA: TGTGCCAGTAGTACTGCCCCCTCAGGGCCATATGGCTACACCTTC
CDR3: CASSTAPSGPYGYTF

V: TRBV23-1
size: NA
D: TRBD1
J: TRBJ2-2
DNA: TGCGCCAGCCACCGGGACAGGGGAGCGAACACCGGGGAGCTGTTTTTT
CDR3: CASHRDRGANTGELFF

V: TRBV5-1
size: NA
D: TRBD2
J: TRBJ2-3
DNA: TGCGCCAGCAGGGGGCGGGGGGCGAGCACAGATACGCAGTATTTT
CDR3: CASRGRGASTDTQYF

V: TRBV5-1
size: NA
D: TRBD1
J: TRBJ1-1
DNA: TGCGCCAGCAGCTTGGTCGGGACAGTCACTGAAGCTTTCTTT
CDR3: CASSLVGTVTEAFF

V: TRBV5-6
size: NA
D: NA
J: TRBJ2-1
DNA: TGTGCCAGCAGCCCTACGGGAGCCTACAATGAGCAGTTCTTC
CDR3: CASSPTGAYNEQFF

V: TRBV11-2
size: once
D: NA
J: TRBJ1-2
DNA: TGTGCCAGCAGCAGACATACAGGGTCTAACTATGGCTACACCTTC
CDR3: CASSRHTGSNYGYTF

V: TRBV4-1
size: NA
D: TRBD1
J: TRBJ2-1
DNA: TGCGCCAGCAGCCAAGATGGGACAGGGGGCTTTCCCTACAATGAGCAGTTCTTC
CDR3: CASSQDGTGGFPYNEQFF

V: TRBV3-1/TRBV3-2
size: NA
D: TRBD2
J: TRBJ2-3
DNA: TGTGCCAGCAGCCCCCGTCTAGCGGGGTCCTACACAGATACGCAGTATTTT
CDR3: CASSPRLAGSYTDTQYF

V: TRBV7-8
size: NA
D: NA
J: TRBJ1-1
DNA: TGTGCCAGCAGCTATGACAGAGGGAACACTGAAGCTTTCTTT
CDR3: CASSYDRGNTEAFF

V: TRBV5-6
size: NA
D: NA
J: TRBJ1-2
DNA: TGTGCCAGCAGCTTGATTGACCCCGCGGGGGGCTACACCTTC
CDR3: CASSLIDPAGGYTF

V: TRBV5-1
size: once
D: TRBD1
J: TRBJ1-6
DNA: TGCGCCAGCAGTGATAGACCGGGACAGGGGACTTCACCCCTCCACTTT
CDR3: CASSDRPGQGTSPLHF

V: TRBV18
size: NA
D: TRBD2
J: TRBJ2-7
DNA: TGTGCCAGCTCACCACCTAGCGGGGGTTACGAGCAGTACTTC
CDR3: CASSPPSGGYEQYF

V: TRBV30
size: NA
D: TRBD1
J: TRBJ1-3
DNA: TGTGCCTGGTCACAGGGGGCCTCTGGAAACACCATATATTTT
CDR3: CAWSQGASGNTIYF

V: TRBV18
size: NA
D: TRBD1
J: TRBJ2-4
DNA: TGTGCCAGCTCACAGACGGCGACAGGGCAGTACTTC
CDR3: CASSQTATGQYF

V: TRBV5-1
size: few
D: NA
J: TRBJ1-2
DNA: TGCGCCAGCAGCCCTGCAGGGAGGCAGGGCTACACCTTC
CDR3: CASSPAGRQGYTF

V: TRBV28
size: NA
D: TRBD2
J: TRBJ2-5
DNA: TGTGCCAGCAGTCCCGGACTAGCGGGGGGCGAATACCAAGAGACCCAGTACTTC
CDR3: CASSPGLAGGEYQETQYF

V: TRBV5-4
size: NA
D: TRBD1
J: TRBJ1-2
DNA: TGTGCCAGCAGCGCAGCCTGGACAGGGATGGGTGGCTACACCTTC
CDR3: CASSAAWTGMGGYTF